A selection of T cell receptor beta chains follows, all from one sample in a study of T-cell reconstitution after alpha-beta-depleted transplantation in children. TCRdb fed the PCR reads into MiXCR, producing one record per CDR3 protein. Seen here are around 380,000 distinct CDR3 sequences, 9.5% to 13% observed once, and the top ten hold 5% to 6.5%. Sequenced material: PBMCs from the stem cell graft donor, taken from the stem cell graft. Every receptor here comes from a human donor who donated a stem cell graft to a child with acute myeloid leukemia. Both conserved end residues are part of each CDR3. D genes are given only for firm matches. Clone size is shown for a subset of rows, as once, few, many or a class of expanded clone.

abundance: few; d_gene: -; v_gene: TRBV6-5; len: 15; j_gene: TRBJ2-3; CDR3nt: TGTGCCAGCAGTTATGGGGGGACTGTTACAGATACGCAGTATTTT; CDR3aa: CASSYGGTVTDTQYF
abundance: many; d_gene: TRBD1; v_gene: TRBV28; len: 13; j_gene: TRBJ1-2; CDR3nt: TGTGCCAGTATAACAGGGGGTGTCTATGGCTACACCTTC; CDR3aa: CASITGGVYGYTF
abundance: many; d_gene: -; v_gene: TRBV29-1; len: 13; j_gene: TRBJ2-7; CDR3nt: TGCAGCGTGAGGACCCCGGCCTCCGACGAGCAGTACTTC; CDR3aa: CSVRTPASDEQYF
abundance: -; d_gene: -; v_gene: TRBV6-1; len: 19; j_gene: TRBJ2-1; CDR3nt: TGTGCCAGCACATACAGGGAGGAGGTTATCCCCAACATTAACAATGAGCAGTTCTTC; CDR3aa: CASTYREEVIPNINNEQFF
abundance: many; d_gene: -; v_gene: TRBV9; len: 15; j_gene: TRBJ2-3; CDR3nt: TGTGCCAGCAGCCCAAAGCTAACTCTTACAGATACGCAGTATTTT; CDR3aa: CASSPKLTLTDTQYF
abundance: -; d_gene: -; v_gene: TRBV7-2; len: 17; j_gene: TRBJ1-2; CDR3nt: TGTGCCAGCAGCCCTGACTCCCTAGAAAGGGGCAACTATGGCTACACCTTC; CDR3aa: CASSPDSLERGNYGYTF
abundance: few; d_gene: -; v_gene: TRBV7-9; len: 13; j_gene: TRBJ1-1; CDR3nt: TGTGCCAGCACCGAACTCCCGGGCACTGAAGCTTTCTTT; CDR3aa: CASTELPGTEAFF
abundance: few; d_gene: -; v_gene: TRBV7-6; len: 17; j_gene: TRBJ2-3; CDR3nt: TGTGCCAGCAGCCTATACGGGGCCCCCGGGCGGGCAGATACGCAGTATTTT; CDR3aa: CASSLYGAPGRADTQYF
abundance: few; d_gene: -; v_gene: TRBV20-1; len: 15; j_gene: TRBJ2-2; CDR3nt: TGCAGTGCTAGAGTTCGTGGGGCGTACACCGGGGAGCTGTTTTTT; CDR3aa: CSARVRGAYTGELFF
abundance: -; d_gene: TRBD2; v_gene: TRBV7-8; len: 15; j_gene: TRBJ2-4; CDR3nt: TGTGCCAGCAGCTTAGACGGGGGGGCCGGGGACATTCAGTACTTC; CDR3aa: CASSLDGGAGDIQYF
abundance: -; d_gene: -; v_gene: TRBV19; len: 16; j_gene: TRBJ1-5; CDR3nt: TGTGCCAGTAGTATTTGGGGTCAGGACCTCAATCAGCCCCAGCATTTT; CDR3aa: CASSIWGQDLNQPQHF
abundance: few; d_gene: -; v_gene: TRBV6-5; len: 13; j_gene: TRBJ1-2; CDR3nt: TGTGCCAGCAGTTTTGCGGGGTTGGTTGGCTACACCTTC; CDR3aa: CASSFAGLVGYTF
abundance: few; d_gene: -; v_gene: TRBV7-9; len: 18; j_gene: TRBJ2-2; CDR3nt: TGTGCCAGCAGCTTAGGGTCAACTTTCGGGGTGTACACCGGGGAGCTGTTTTTT; CDR3aa: CASSLGSTFGVYTGELFF
abundance: -; d_gene: -; v_gene: TRBV6-1; len: 14; j_gene: TRBJ1-3; CDR3nt: TGTGCCAGCAGTCAGGGGATCTTTGGAAACACCATATATTTT; CDR3aa: CASSQGIFGNTIYF
abundance: many; d_gene: -; v_gene: TRBV5-1; len: 11; j_gene: TRBJ2-1; CDR3nt: TGCGCCAGCAGCTCCTCCCATGAGCAGTTCTTC; CDR3aa: CASSSSHEQFF
abundance: few; d_gene: -; v_gene: TRBV11-2; len: 13; j_gene: TRBJ2-1; CDR3nt: TGTGCCAGCAGCTTAGATTATGGGAATGAGCAGTTCTTC; CDR3aa: CASSLDYGNEQFF
abundance: -; d_gene: -; v_gene: TRBV6-1; len: 15; j_gene: TRBJ2-5; CDR3nt: TGTGCCAGCAGTGAAGAGAGGACAGTGCAAGAGACCCAGTACTTC; CDR3aa: CASSEERTVQETQYF
abundance: few; d_gene: -; v_gene: TRBV9; len: 16; j_gene: TRBJ1-4; CDR3nt: TGTGCCAGCAGCCCCGGAAAGGCGTCGGCTAATGAAAAACTGTTTTTT; CDR3aa: CASSPGKASANEKLFF
abundance: few; d_gene: -; v_gene: TRBV20-1; len: 16; j_gene: TRBJ2-7; CDR3nt: TGCAGTGCTAGAGATACGGCCCCCGCCTCGCCCCGCGAGCAGTACTTC; CDR3aa: CSARDTAPASPREQYF
abundance: -; d_gene: -; v_gene: TRBV20-1; len: 14; j_gene: TRBJ2-2; CDR3nt: TGCAGTGCTCCTGGCGGAGCGGGCACCGGGGAGCTGTTTTTT; CDR3aa: CSAPGGAGTGELFF
abundance: few; d_gene: TRBD1; v_gene: TRBV20-1; len: 14; j_gene: TRBJ2-1; CDR3nt: TGCAGTGCAATCGGGGACAGGGGGCGCAATGAGCAGTTCTTC; CDR3aa: CSAIGDRGRNEQFF
abundance: few; d_gene: TRBD2; v_gene: TRBV28; len: 16; j_gene: TRBJ2-1; CDR3nt: TGTGCCAGTCAATCGACTAGCGCAAACTCCTACAATGAGCAGTTCTTC; CDR3aa: CASQSTSANSYNEQFF
abundance: few; d_gene: -; v_gene: TRBV2; len: 15; j_gene: TRBJ1-5; CDR3nt: TGTGCCAGCAGTGACGCGGGAGGCAGCAATCAGCCCCAGCATTTT; CDR3aa: CASSDAGGSNQPQHF
abundance: -; d_gene: -; v_gene: TRBV6-1; len: 16; j_gene: TRBJ1-5; CDR3nt: TGTGCCAGCAGTGGGGTAGGGTTCCATAGCAATCAGCCCCAGCATTTT; CDR3aa: CASSGVGFHSNQPQHF
abundance: many; d_gene: -; v_gene: TRBV4-1; len: 13; j_gene: TRBJ1-1; CDR3nt: TGCGCCAGCAGCGAGGGCGTGAACACTGAAGCTTTCTTT; CDR3aa: CASSEGVNTEAFF
abundance: -; d_gene: -; v_gene: TRBV18; len: 13; j_gene: TRBJ1-6; CDR3nt: TGTGCCAGCTCAGGGGACAAGAATTCACCCCTCCACTTT; CDR3aa: CASSGDKNSPLHF
abundance: -; d_gene: TRBD1; v_gene: TRBV20-1; len: 15; j_gene: TRBJ2-7; CDR3nt: TGCAGTGCTAGTCGTGGACAGGGGGCGCTGGACGAGCAGTACTTC; CDR3aa: CSASRGQGALDEQYF
abundance: -; d_gene: -; v_gene: TRBV27; len: 14; j_gene: TRBJ2-7; CDR3nt: TGTGCCAGCAGTTTTTCCACAACAGGCTACGAGCAGTACTTC; CDR3aa: CASSFSTTGYEQYF
abundance: -; d_gene: -; v_gene: TRBV6-1; len: 15; j_gene: TRBJ1-1; CDR3nt: TGTGCCAGCAGTCCGGCTACGTTAGATAACACTGAAGCTTTCTTT; CDR3aa: CASSPATLDNTEAFF
abundance: -; d_gene: -; v_gene: TRBV4-2; len: 15; j_gene: TRBJ2-2; CDR3nt: TGTGCCAGCAGCCAAGTTTCCCAGAACACCGGGGAGCTGTTTTTT; CDR3aa: CASSQVSQNTGELFF
abundance: few; d_gene: -; v_gene: TRBV6-2/TRBV6-3; len: 16; j_gene: TRBJ2-4; CDR3nt: TGTGCCAGCACCCCAAGCCAGGAGATAGCCAAAAACATTCAGTACTTC; CDR3aa: CASTPSQEIAKNIQYF
abundance: many; d_gene: TRBD2; v_gene: TRBV4-2; len: 18; j_gene: TRBJ2-1; CDR3nt: TGTGCCAGCAGCCAAGACCGGGCTAGCGGGAGGGCGCGCAATGAGCAGTTCTTC; CDR3aa: CASSQDRASGRARNEQFF
abundance: many; d_gene: -; v_gene: TRBV12-3/TRBV12-4; len: 13; j_gene: TRBJ2-5; CDR3nt: TGTGCCAGCAGCTGGAGCGACCAAGAGACCCAGTACTTC; CDR3aa: CASSWSDQETQYF
abundance: many; d_gene: -; v_gene: TRBV28; len: 12; j_gene: TRBJ1-4; CDR3nt: TGTGCCAGCACGGTGGGTAGCGAAAAACTGTTTTTT; CDR3aa: CASTVGSEKLFF
abundance: many; d_gene: TRBD2; v_gene: TRBV29-1; len: 12; j_gene: TRBJ2-1; CDR3nt: TGCAGCGTTGAGGTGACTAGCGGTGAGCAGTTCTTC; CDR3aa: CSVEVTSGEQFF
abundance: -; d_gene: -; v_gene: TRBV4-1; len: 15; j_gene: TRBJ1-2; CDR3nt: TGCGCCAGCAGCCAAGCTCCAGACACCTACTATGGCTACACCTTC; CDR3aa: CASSQAPDTYYGYTF
abundance: few; d_gene: TRBD2; v_gene: TRBV30; len: 16; j_gene: TRBJ2-7; CDR3nt: TGTGCCTGGAGCCCTAGGGGACTAGCGGGAACCTACGAGCAGTACTTC; CDR3aa: CAWSPRGLAGTYEQYF
abundance: few; d_gene: -; v_gene: TRBV20-1; len: 14; j_gene: TRBJ1-5; CDR3nt: TGCAGTGCTAGCCCCTGGGGGGACAATCAGCCCCAGCATTTT; CDR3aa: CSASPWGDNQPQHF
abundance: many; d_gene: -; v_gene: TRBV10-3; len: 15; j_gene: TRBJ2-1; CDR3nt: TGTGCCATCAGTGAGTCCAGCGGCGATAACAATGAGCAGTTCTTC; CDR3aa: CAISESSGDNNEQFF
abundance: many; d_gene: -; v_gene: TRBV18; len: 13; j_gene: TRBJ2-7; CDR3nt: TGTGCCAGCTCACCACCGGGCAGCTACGAGCAGTACTTC; CDR3aa: CASSPPGSYEQYF
abundance: -; d_gene: TRBD1; v_gene: TRBV5-6; len: 17; j_gene: TRBJ2-3; CDR3nt: TGTGCCAGCAGCATTATGACAACAGGGGCCGGCACAGATACGCAGTATTTT; CDR3aa: CASSIMTTGAGTDTQYF
abundance: few; d_gene: TRBD1; v_gene: TRBV12-3/TRBV12-4; len: 13; j_gene: TRBJ1-2; CDR3nt: TGTGCCAGCAGTCCGGACAGGGTGGACGGCTACACCTTC; CDR3aa: CASSPDRVDGYTF